The present T cell receptor beta chain was sequenced within a study of blood T cell repertoires in COVID-19. Here immunoSEQ multiplex PCR was the method, and the copy in TCRdb shows in-frame clones only, minus some. Of roughly 150,000 clones listed, approximately 90% are singletons. The CDR3 totals 14 residues. CDR1 is LGHNA, CDR2 YSLEER, per germline. V was trimmed by 1 base and J by 0 bases, leaving 5 bases between them. This chain joins TRBV4-3 and TRBJ2-3; D remains ambiguous. The clonotype comes from a woman aged 40 to 55 who had been exposed to COVID-19. Sequenced material: PBMCs or T cells enriched from blood (not recorded which). In nucleotides, the CDR3 is TGCGCCAGCAGCCAAGGGGCTAGCACAGATACGCAGTATTTT. Amino acids: CASSQGASTDTQYF.